The T cell receptor (beta chain) under discussion was sequenced for a study of CD8 T cells in ankylosing spondylitis. Overall study findings and caveats: Existing reports had already noted some motif variants in reactive arthritis synovial fluid and blood. Peripheral blood samples showed relatively rare disease-linked clones, and these clones were CD8+.

The V end lost 5 bases, the J end lost 0 bases, and 12 bases lay between the germline ends. CDR3 length: 15 amino acids. Germline V gene data show CDR1 as MNHEY and CDR2 as SMNVEV (reference sequence). Quantitative 5'-RACE was performed with molecular barcodes, and it yielded the TCR beta libraries. TCRdb re-derived calls from the 5' RACE reads in MiXCR, one entry per CDR3 protein. The sample yields around 280,000 distinct CDR3 sequences, around 19% seen once. The sample holds a few counts of this clonotype. What it binds is not known. The chain joins TRBV27 to TRBJ2-3, with D perhaps TRBD1 (7 bases). The specimen sequenced was blood, either unsorted or a sorted T cell fraction (not recorded which). The clonotype was recovered from a male donor with ankylosing spondylitis or in good health (not recorded which). CDR3 amino acids: CASSTTGTSTDTQYF. The CDR3 bases are TGTGCCAGCAGTACGACAGGGACTAGCACAGATACGCAGTATTTT.